This record concerns one T cell receptor (beta chain) sequence. TCRdb re-analysed the reads in MiXCR, keeping a single row per CDR3 protein. The sample contains approximately 500,000 distinct CDR3 sequences, more than 15% of which appear only once. The record originates from a study of T cell repertoires in cytomegalovirus infection. Germline V gene sequence: CDR1 LGHDT, CDR2 YNNKEL (reference sequence). The CDR3 extends over 16 amino acids. J was trimmed by 5 bases and V by 3 bases; bases with no gene match: 10. The sample comprised CD8+ T cells from PBMCs. The receptor was isolated from a human donor in good health (CMV status not recorded). Some clones in this sample may be carry-over from other donors' samples. The chain uses TRBV3-1 and TRBJ2-3, with 8 bases fitting TRBD2. Written as DNA, the CDR3 is TGTGCCAGCAGCCACGCGACTAGCGAGTGGGGAGATACGCAGTATTTT. As protein: CASSHATSEWGDTQYF.